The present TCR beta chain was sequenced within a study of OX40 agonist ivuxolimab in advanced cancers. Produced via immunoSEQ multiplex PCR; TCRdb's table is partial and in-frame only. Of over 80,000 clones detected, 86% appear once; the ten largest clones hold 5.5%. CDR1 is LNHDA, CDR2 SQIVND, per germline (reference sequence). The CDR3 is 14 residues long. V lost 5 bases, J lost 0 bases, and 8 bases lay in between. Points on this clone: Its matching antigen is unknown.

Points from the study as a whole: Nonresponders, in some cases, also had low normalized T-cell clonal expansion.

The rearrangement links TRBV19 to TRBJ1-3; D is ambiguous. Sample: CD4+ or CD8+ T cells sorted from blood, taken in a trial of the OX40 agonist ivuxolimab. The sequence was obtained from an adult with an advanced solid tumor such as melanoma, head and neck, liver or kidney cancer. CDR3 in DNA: TGTGCCAGTAGTTCTACGAGCTCTGGAAACACCATATATTTT. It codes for CASSSTSSGNTIYF.